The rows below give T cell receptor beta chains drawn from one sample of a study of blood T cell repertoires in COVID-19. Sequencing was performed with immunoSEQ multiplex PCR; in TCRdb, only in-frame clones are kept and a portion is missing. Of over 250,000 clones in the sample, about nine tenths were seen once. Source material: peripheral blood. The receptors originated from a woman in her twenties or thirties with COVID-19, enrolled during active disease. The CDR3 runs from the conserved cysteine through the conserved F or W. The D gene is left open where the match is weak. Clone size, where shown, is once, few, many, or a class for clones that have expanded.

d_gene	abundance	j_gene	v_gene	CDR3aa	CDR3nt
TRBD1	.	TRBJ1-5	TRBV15	CATQVDREVGQPQHF	TGTGCCACCCAGGTCGACAGGGAGGTTGGTCAGCCCCAGCATTTT
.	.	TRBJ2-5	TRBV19	CASSMETDTGGSQETQYF	TGTGCCAGTAGTATGGAGACAGATACTGGGGGGTCCCAAGAGACCCAGTACTTC
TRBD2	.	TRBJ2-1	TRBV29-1	CSALEAGGYNEQFF	TGCAGCGCCCTAGAGGCGGGAGGCTACAATGAGCAGTTCTTC
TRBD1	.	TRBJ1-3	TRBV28	CASSPLDRAAGNTIYF	TGTGCCAGCAGTCCGCTGGACAGGGCCGCTGGAAACACCATATATTTT
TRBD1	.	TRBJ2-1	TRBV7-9	CASSLVSGTVSYNEQFF	TGTGCCAGCAGCTTAGTATCTGGGACAGTAAGCTACAATGAGCAGTTCTTC
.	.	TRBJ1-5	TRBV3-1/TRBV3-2	CASSPPTGQPQHF	TGTGCCAGCAGCCCCCCAACGGGGCAGCCCCAGCATTTT
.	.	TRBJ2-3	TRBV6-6	CASSYLGGASTDTQYF	TGTGCCAGCAGTTACCTTGGCGGCGCTAGCACAGATACGCAGTATTTT
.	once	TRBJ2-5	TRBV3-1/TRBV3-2	CASSQDRRGAFEETQYF	TGTGCCAGCAGCCAAGATCGTCGTGGAGCGTTCGAAGAGACCCAGTACTTC
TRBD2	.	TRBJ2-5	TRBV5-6	CASSLGASGQETQYF	TGTGCCAGCAGCTTGGGGGCTAGCGGACAAGAGACCCAGTACTTC
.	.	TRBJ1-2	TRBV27	CASSPRREAGGYTF	TGTGCCAGCAGTCCTCGCAGGGAGGCGGGTGGCTACACCTTC
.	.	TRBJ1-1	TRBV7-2	CASSLVSSGSTEAFF	TGTGCCAGCAGCTTAGTCTCTTCGGGTAGCACTGAAGCTTTCTTT
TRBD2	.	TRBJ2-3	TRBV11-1	CASSKRDFTDTQYF	TGTGCCAGCAGCAAGCGGGACTTCACAGATACGCAGTATTTT
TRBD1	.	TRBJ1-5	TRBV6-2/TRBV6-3	CASSYSKGASNQPQHF	TGTGCCAGCAGTTACTCCAAGGGGGCAAGCAATCAGCCCCAGCATTTT
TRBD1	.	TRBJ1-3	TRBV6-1	CASSEPGGSSGNTIYF	TGTGCCAGCAGTGAACCAGGGGGAAGCTCTGGAAACACCATATATTTT
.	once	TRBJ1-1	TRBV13	CASSLTTWGPGMNTEAFF	TGTGCCAGCAGCTTAACTACCTGGGGCCCTGGGATGAACACTGAAGCTTTCTTT
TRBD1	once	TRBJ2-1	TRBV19	CASSVTGVGYNEQFF	TGTGCCAGTAGTGTTACAGGGGTAGGATACAATGAGCAGTTCTTC
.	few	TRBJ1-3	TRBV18	CASSPLTETGNTIYF	TGTGCCAGCTCACCTTTGACGGAGACTGGAAACACCATATATTTT
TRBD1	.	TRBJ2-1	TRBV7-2	CASSFYYRDRPNEQFF	TGTGCCAGCAGCTTTTACTACCGGGACAGACCTAATGAGCAGTTCTTC
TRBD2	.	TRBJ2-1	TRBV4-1	CASSQGAGGTYNEQFF	TGCGCCAGCAGCCAAGGAGCGGGAGGAACCTACAATGAGCAGTTCTTC
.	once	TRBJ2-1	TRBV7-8	CASSLALNYFAYNEQFF	TGTGCCAGCAGCTTAGCGCTTAACTACTTCGCCTACAATGAGCAGTTCTTC
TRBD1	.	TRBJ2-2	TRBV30	CAWSGDRKNTGELFF	TGTGCCTGGAGTGGGGACAGAAAGAACACCGGGGAGCTGTTTTTT
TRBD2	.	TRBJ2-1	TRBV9	CASSAGLAGSYNEQFF	TGTGCCAGCAGTGCCGGACTAGCGGGCTCCTACAATGAGCAGTTCTTC
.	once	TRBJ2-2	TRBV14	CASSQRGGAGELFF	TGTGCCAGCAGCCAAAGAGGGGGAGCCGGGGAGCTGTTTTTT
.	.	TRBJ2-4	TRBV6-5	CASRYGTVQYF	TGTGCCAGCAGGTACGGGACTGTTCAGTACTTC
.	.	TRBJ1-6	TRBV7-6	CASSLTTLHF	TGTGCCAGCAGCTTAACAACCCTCCACTTT
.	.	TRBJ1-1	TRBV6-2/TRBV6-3	CASSYLDTGKGTEAFF	TGTGCCAGCAGTTACTTGGATACAGGGAAGGGGACTGAAGCTTTCTTT
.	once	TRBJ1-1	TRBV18	CASSPLSLNTEAFF	TGTGCCAGCTCACCTTTGAGTCTAAACACTGAAGCTTTCTTT
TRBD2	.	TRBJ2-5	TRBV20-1	CSASLTSGTYQETQYF	TGCAGTGCTAGTCTGACTAGCGGGACGTACCAAGAGACCCAGTACTTC
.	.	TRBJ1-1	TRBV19	CASAGQSNTEAFF	TGTGCCAGCGCAGGACAATCAAACACTGAAGCTTTCTTT
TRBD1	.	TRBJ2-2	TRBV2	CASIGTDNTGELFF	TGTGCCAGCATTGGGACAGACAACACCGGGGAGCTGTTTTTT
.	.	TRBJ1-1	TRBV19	CASSTRGNTEAFF	TGTGCCAGTAGTACTCGGGGGAACACTGAAGCTTTCTTT
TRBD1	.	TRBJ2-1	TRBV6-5	CASSRGQGAYNEQFF	TGTGCCAGCAGTAGGGGACAGGGGGCCTACAATGAGCAGTTCTTC
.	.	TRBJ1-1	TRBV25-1	CASSGRAGANTEAFF	TGTGCCAGCAGTGGCCGTGCGGGGGCGAACACTGAAGCTTTCTTT
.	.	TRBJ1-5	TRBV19	CASSILDQPQHF	TGTGCCAGTAGTATCTTAGATCAGCCCCAGCATTTT
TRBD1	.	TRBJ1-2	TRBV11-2	CASSLGAGGNYGYTF	TGTGCCAGCAGCTTAGGCGCAGGGGGGAACTATGGCTACACCTTC
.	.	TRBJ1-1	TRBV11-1	CASSTFTGMNTEAFF	TGTGCCAGCAGCACTTTTACAGGGATGAACACTGAAGCTTTCTTT
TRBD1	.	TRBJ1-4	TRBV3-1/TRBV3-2	CASNNRGNEKLFF	TGTGCCAGTAATAACAGGGGTAATGAAAAACTGTTTTTT
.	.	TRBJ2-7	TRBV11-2	CASSGGGLNEQYF	TGTGCCAGCAGCGGGGGGGGCTTGAACGAGCAGTACTTC
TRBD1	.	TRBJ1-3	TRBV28	CASSSGGSGNTIYF	TGTGCCAGCAGTTCAGGGGGCTCTGGAAACACCATATATTTT
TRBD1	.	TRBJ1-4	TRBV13	CASSLRQGGNEKLFF	TGTGCCAGCAGCCTAAGACAGGGGGGTAATGAAAAACTGTTTTTT
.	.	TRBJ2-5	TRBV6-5	CASSQGMKTQYF	TGTGCCAGCAGTCAGGGGATGAAGACCCAGTACTTC
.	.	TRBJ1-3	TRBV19	CATRGAETGNTIYF	TGTGCCACCCGAGGAGCCGAGACGGGAAACACCATATATTTT
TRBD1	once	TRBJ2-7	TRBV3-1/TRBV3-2	CASSSSRSTGAQKQYF	TGTGCCAGCAGCTCGAGCCGATCGACAGGGGCTCAAAAGCAGTACTTC
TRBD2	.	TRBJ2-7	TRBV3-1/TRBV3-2	CASSQDMASGGVYEQYF	TGTGCCAGCAGCCAAGATATGGCTAGCGGGGGAGTTTACGAGCAGTACTTC
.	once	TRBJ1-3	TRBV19	CASSKQTTGNTIYF	TGTGCCAGTAGTAAGCAGACAACTGGAAACACCATATATTTT
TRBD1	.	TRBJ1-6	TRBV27	CASSLGQGYSPLHF	TGTGCCAGCAGCCTAGGACAGGGCTATTCACCCCTCCACTTT
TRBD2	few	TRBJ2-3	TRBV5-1	CASKLAGDTDTQYF	TGCGCCAGCAAACTAGCGGGAGACACAGATACGCAGTATTTT
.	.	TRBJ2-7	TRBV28	CATLREEVGEQYF	TGTGCCACCCTTCGTGAGGAGGTGGGCGAGCAGTACTTC
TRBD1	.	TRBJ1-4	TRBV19	CASRPQGHANEKLFF	TGTGCCAGTAGACCACAGGGGCATGCTAATGAAAAACTGTTTTTT
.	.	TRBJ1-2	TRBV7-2	CASSLGIGYRRYGYTF	TGTGCCAGCAGCTTAGGGATCGGGTACCGACGGTACGGCTACACCTTC
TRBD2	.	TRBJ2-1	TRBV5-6	CASSLETSGREGEQFF	TGTGCCAGCAGCTTGGAGACTAGCGGGAGGGAGGGGGAGCAGTTCTTC
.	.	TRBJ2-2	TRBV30	CAWSFYEGFLPNTGELFF	TGTGCCTGGAGCTTTTATGAGGGATTTCTACCGAACACCGGGGAGCTGTTTTTT
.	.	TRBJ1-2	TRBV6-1	CASSETAGYGYTF	TGTGCCAGCAGTGAAACGGCAGGGTATGGCTACACCTTC
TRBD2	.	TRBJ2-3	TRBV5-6	CASSLVREGDTQYF	TGTGCCAGCAGCTTGGTCAGGGAGGGAGATACGCAGTATTTT
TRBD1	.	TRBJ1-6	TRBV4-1	CASSQGKGQGSNSPLHF	TGCGCCAGCAGCCAAGGGAAGGGACAGGGTTCAAATTCACCCCTCCACTTT